Each of the 21 T cell receptor beta chains below was sequenced from the same sample in a study of blood T cell repertoires in COVID-19. Data came from immunoSEQ multiplex PCR; TCRdb stores just in-frame clones and leaves some out. The repertoire holds about 270,000 clones, 80% to 85% seen once, with 2.5% to 3.5% in the top ten. Source material: peripheral blood. All receptors derive from a woman aged 55-70 years with active or convalescent COVID-19.

The chain joins TRBV15 to TRBJ2-3, with TRBD2 identical over 9 bases. V lost 1 base, J lost 9 bases, and 5 bases stayed unmatched. The CDR3 covers 14 residues. The germline V gene encodes CDR1 LNHNV and CDR2 YYDKDF (reference sequence). The CDR3 is CATSRAERGATQYF. The CDR3 nucleotides read TGTGCCACCAGCAGAGCTGAGCGGGGGGCCACGCAGTATTTT.

The genes are TRBV6-6 and TRBJ2-2; 10 bases align to TRBD2. Unmatched junction bases numbered 23, after V lost 6 bases and J lost 4 bases. The CDR3 runs 21 residues. Germline lookup yields CDR1 MNHNY and CDR2 SVGAGI (reference sequence). The CDR3 coding sequence is TGTGCCAGCAGCTTCGGGGGACCCGAGAGAGCTAGCGGGGGTAGCACCGGGGAGCTGTTTTTT. Protein product: CASSFGGPERASGGSTGELFF.

This clone is a singleton in its sample. The chain joins TRBV19 to TRBJ1-5, with 11 positions matching TRBD1. CDR3 length equals 14 residues. The germline gives CDR1 LNHDA, CDR2 SQIVND (reference sequence). Trimming at V came to 6 bases and at J to 6 bases, leaving 4 bases not matched to a gene. In DNA, the CDR3 is TGTGCCAGTAGACGGACAGGGGGCGGTCAGCCCCAGCATTTT. Protein: CASRRTGGGQPQHF.

The gene calls are TRBV7-2 and TRBJ2-3, with a possible D match to TRBD2 (6 bases). Looked up from germline, CDR1 is SGHTA and CDR2 is FQGNSA. V was pared by 2 bases and J by 2 bases, with 11 bases between. This CDR3 spans 15 amino acids. The CDR3 here is CASSLRDWFTDTQYF. CDR3 coding DNA: TGTGCCAGCAGCTTAAGGGACTGGTTCACAGATACGCAGTATTTT.

The chain carries TRBV3-1 (or the pseudogene TRBV3-2) and TRBJ1-2, with D maybe TRBD1 (5 bases). Germline V lookup: CDR1 LGHDT, CDR2 YNNKEL (reference sequence). Trimming left V 4 bases short and J 8 bases short, with 11 bases between. The CDR3 loop spans 12 amino acids. This CDR3 is CASSPGLAGYTF. CDR3 in DNA: TGTGCCAGCAGCCCGGGACTTGCCGGCTACACCTTC.

The chain uses TRBV5-4 and TRBJ2-2; 7 bases line up with TRBD1. CDR1 is SGHNT, CDR2 YYREEE, per germline (reference sequence). The CDR3 length is 15 residues. J gave up 0 bases and V 3 bases, and 2 bases lay outside the gene matches. This CDR3 is CASSYGQANTGELFF. The CDR3 DNA sequence: TGTGCCAGCAGCTACGGACAGGCGAACACCGGGGAGCTGTTTTTT.

This clone was recorded only once. V gene TRBV4-1 combines with J gene TRBJ2-7; 10 bases map to TRBD1. The CDR3 spans 17 residues. CDR1 is MGHRA and CDR2 is YSYEKL in the germline V gene. V was pared by 2 bases and J by 1 base, with 8 bases of the junction left unmatched. The CDR3 loop reads CASSQFQTGGDSYEQYF. CDR3 DNA: TGCGCCAGCAGCCAATTCCAGACAGGGGGCGATTCCTACGAGCAGTACTTC.

CDR3 in amino acids: CASRKGADQPQHF. CDR3 coding DNA: TGTGCCAGCAGAAAAGGGGCTGATCAGCCCCAGCATTTT. The V gene is TRBV2, the J gene TRBJ1-5; maybe TRBD1 (5 bases). The CDR3 runs to 13 residues. CDR1 is SNHLY, CDR2 FYNNEI, per germline. Trimming pared 6 bases from V and 5 bases from J, leaving 11 bases between. The full variable domain, rest sourced from reference TRBV2 and TRBJ1-5, is EPEVTQTPSHQVTQMGQEVILRCVPISNHLYFYWYRQILGQKVEFLVSFYNNEISEKSEIFDDQFSVERPDGSNFTLKIRSTKLEDSAMYFCASRKGADQPQHFGDGTRLSIL.

To note about this clone: The junction differs from germline at one of its ends, possibly a read error. The rearrangement joins TRBV7-7 to TRBJ2-7; 7 bases fit TRBD1. CDR3 length equals 13 residues. Per the germline V gene, CDR1 is SSHAT and CDR2 is FNYEAQ (reference sequence). The CDR3 reads CASSPDREHEQYF. The CDR3, as DNA: TGTGCTAGCAGCCCCGACAGGGAACACGAGCAGTACTTC.

The genes are TRBV10-3 and TRBJ1-5; weak D call: TRBD1 (5 bases). Germline CDR1 is ENHRY and CDR2 is SYGVKD. The CDR3 is made up of 21 amino acids. V was shortened by 0 bases and J by 0 bases, with 24 bases between the two germline ends. The CDR3 DNA follows: TGTGCCATCAGTGAGTCCGGAGGAGCTGGGGAGGGGATGTATAGCAATCAGCCCCAGCATTTT. Its protein product is CAISESGGAGEGMYSNQPQHF.

V is TRBV7-2 and J is TRBJ2-1; D remains ambiguous. The CDR3 loop spans 14 amino acids. The V end lost 6 bases, the J end lost 4 bases, and 13 bases lay between the germline ends. Per germline, CDR1 SGHTA and CDR2 FQGNSA. CDR3 nucleotides: TGTGCCAGCAGTCCTCAAGCCGGTTACAATGAGCAGTTCTTC. It yields the protein CASSPQAGYNEQFF.

This clone was seen once. The gene calls are TRBV10-3 and TRBJ2-4; possible D gene TRBD2, 6 bases. Germline CDR1 and CDR2: ENHRY and SYGVKD. Trimming left V 0 bases short and J 1 base short, with 7 bases between. The CDR3 runs to 15 residues. The CDR3 coding sequence is TGTGCCATCAGTGAGTCTGGGGGGGCCAAAAACATTCAGTACTTC. Translation gives CAISESGGAKNIQYF.

This clone came up a few times. The rearrangement joins TRBV4-2 to TRBJ1-5, with 7 nucleotides matching TRBD1. The junction had 2 bases not matched to a gene; V was cut back by 5 bases and J by 4 bases. The CDR3 has 13 residues. Germline assignment: CDR1 LGHNA and CDR2 YNFKEQ. CDR3 region: CASSNRGNQPQHF. DNA for the CDR3: TGTGCCAGCAGCAACAGGGGAAATCAGCCCCAGCATTTT.

This clone was counted once. The genes are TRBV4-1 and TRBJ2-5, with D tentatively TRBD1 (6 bases). V gave up 4 bases and J gave up 1 base, with 10 bases separating them. The CDR3 runs to 14 residues. CDR1 MGHRA and CDR2 YSYEKL come from the germline V gene. The CDR3 DNA sequence: TGCGCCAGCAGCCCTCGGGACACCCAAGAGACCCAGTACTTC. Amino acid sequence: CASSPRDTQETQYF.

The chain links TRBV10-2 to TRBJ2-7; TRBD1 matches 7 bases. V shed 2 bases and J 3 bases; nucleotides not matched to a gene: 7. This CDR3 has 15 residues. CDR1 is WSHSY and CDR2 is SAAADI in the germline V gene. CDR3 sequence reads: CASSEGDRAIYEQYF. In DNA form, the CDR3 reads TGCGCCAGCAGTGAGGGGGACAGAGCGATCTACGAGCAGTACTTC.

The chain is built from TRBV7-3 and TRBJ1-2; 12 bases agree with TRBD1. Losses at the gene ends were 5 bases for V and 9 bases for J; bases not matched to a gene: 4. Germline-derived CDR1 and CDR2 are SGHTA and FQGTGA. The CDR3 has 13 amino acids. CDR3 DNA: TGTGCCAGCAGCCCAGGGACAGGGGGCAGCTACACCTTC. Its protein is CASSPGTGGSYTF.

This clone was found once. The chain is built from TRBV19 and TRBJ1-6; the D is unclear. The CDR3 length is 13 residues. Trimming removed 9 bases at V and 6 bases at J, with 12 bases between. The germline CDR1 and CDR2 sequences are LNHDA and SQIVND (reference sequence). The CDR3 DNA sequence: TGTGCCAGAGCCGGCAGGATTAATTCACCCCTCCACTTT. It codes for CARAGRINSPLHF.

V gene TRBV7-8 combines with J gene TRBJ2-5, with D unclear. The CDR3 has 13 amino acids. The germline V and J ends were trimmed by 5 bases and 5 bases, with 12 bases remaining between them. Germline V gene data show CDR1 as SGHVS and CDR2 as FQNEAQ. The DNA for the CDR3 is TGTGCCAGCAGCCCTTTTACTTGGGAGACCCAGTACTTC. Its protein product is CASSPFTWETQYF.

V usage is TRBV3-1 (or the pseudogene TRBV3-2) and J usage is TRBJ2-7, with a tentative D call TRBD1 (6 bases). The CDR3 length is 13 residues. Looked up from germline, CDR1 is LGHDT and CDR2 is YNNKEL (reference sequence). The germline V and J ends were trimmed by 4 bases and 1 base, with 8 bases remaining between them. CDR3 sequence (DNA): TGTGCCAGCAGCCCCGGGACATCCTACGAGCAGTACTTC. Encoded protein: CASSPGTSYEQYF.

This clone was observed a handful of times. CDR3 in amino acids: CASSRWTGDNEQFF. The CDR3 DNA follows: TGTGCCAGCAGCCGTTGGACAGGGGACAATGAGCAGTTCTTC. J is TRBJ2-1 and V is TRBV7-2, with 9 bases aligning to TRBD1. The CDR3 length is 14 residues. The V and J ends lost 5 bases and 5 bases, in that order; junction bases with no gene match: 4. Germline CDR1 reads SGHTA; CDR2 reads FQGNSA.

Notes on this clone: Additional DNA sequences in this sample encode the identical CDR3. The chain carries TRBV5-1 and TRBJ1-1; weak D call: TRBD1 (6 bases). Per germline, CDR1 SGHRS and CDR2 YFSETQ. Trimming removed 4 bases at V and 2 bases at J, with 12 bases between. The CDR3 length is 14 residues. The CDR3 sequence: CASSLQTGNTEAFF. The CDR3 coding sequence is TGCGCCAGCAGCCTACAGACAGGTAACACTGAAGCTTTCTTT.